This is a list of T cell receptor beta chains from one sample in a study of blood T cell repertoires in COVID-19. Clones were sequenced by immunoSEQ multiplex PCR, and TCRdb holds only the in-frame ones, with some missing. Of 70,000 or so clones detected, about 73% appear once; the ten largest clones hold 35%. The sequenced material came from peripheral blood. Receptors were obtained from a woman in her seventies with acute or convalescent COVID-19. Each CDR3 is given with its conserved first and last residue. The D gene is left open where the match is weak. Some rows mark clone size as missing; the rest say once, few, many or name a class of expanded clone.

d_gene | j_gene | v_gene | abundance | CDR3aa | CDR3nt
. | TRBJ2-7 | TRBV5-4 | . | CASSPSGGEQYF | TGTGCCAGCAGCCCATCAGGTGGGGAGCAGTACTTC
. | TRBJ1-3 | TRBV4-2 | . | CASSQDRGSSSGNTIYF | TGTGCCAGCAGCCAAGATCGGGGATCGAGCTCTGGAAACACCATATATTTT
TRBD1 | TRBJ2-1 | TRBV29-1 | . | CSVGDRGSYNEQFF | TGCAGCGTAGGGGACAGGGGTTCCTACAATGAGCAGTTCTTC
TRBD1 | TRBJ2-1 | TRBV11-2 | . | CASSLVGAGGAINEQFF | TGTGCCAGCAGCTTAGTCGGGGCAGGGGGCGCGATCAATGAGCAGTTCTTC
. | TRBJ2-3 | TRBV5-4 | . | CASSFPGGAGSVYF | TGTGCCAGCAGCTTCCCCGGAGGGGCGGGATCCGTGTATTTT
. | TRBJ2-2 | TRBV27 | . | CASRIGTNYANTGELFF | TGTGCCAGCAGAATCGGGACAAATTATGCGAACACCGGGGAGCTGTTTTTT
. | TRBJ1-5 | TRBV4-1 | once | CASSQDTGFGQPQHF | TGCGCCAGCAGCCAAGACACAGGGTTTGGACAGCCCCAGCATTTT
TRBD2 | TRBJ2-1 | TRBV6-1 | . | CASSEVVAGGYYNEQFF | TGTGCCAGCAGTGAAGTGGTAGCGGGGGGGTACTACAATGAGCAGTTCTTC
. | TRBJ1-5 | TRBV28 | . | CASSSGQPQHF | TGTGCCAGCAGTTCGGGGCAGCCCCAGCATTTT
. | TRBJ1-5 | TRBV11-2 | once | CASSLGQGSMQPQHF | TGTGCCAGCAGTTTAGGGCAGGGTTCTATGCAGCCCCAGCATTTT
. | TRBJ2-1 | TRBV5-1 | . | CASSLAGTQTSNEQFF | TGCGCCAGCAGCTTGGCTGGGACACAGACATCCAATGAGCAGTTCTTC
TRBD1 | TRBJ1-2 | TRBV11-1 | . | CASSRTLTGPYGYTF | TGTGCCAGCAGCCGTACATTGACAGGGCCCTATGGCTACACCTTC
TRBD2 | TRBJ2-7 | TRBV28 | . | CASSLGLAGVLNYEQYF | TGTGCCAGCAGTTTAGGACTAGCGGGAGTTCTCAACTACGAGCAGTACTTC
TRBD1 | TRBJ1-5 | TRBV28 | . | CASKTGGRNQPQHF | TGTGCCAGTAAGACAGGGGGTCGCAATCAGCCCCAGCATTTT
. | TRBJ1-2 | TRBV6-5 | . | CASCLAATYGYTF | TGTGCCAGCTGCCTAGCCGCTACATATGGCTACACCTTC
. | TRBJ1-1 | TRBV15 | . | CATSRDDYEAFF | TGTGCCACCAGCAGAGATGACTACGAGGCTTTCTTT
TRBD1 | TRBJ1-5 | TRBV29-1 | . | CSVEGQGAFQPQHF | TGCAGCGTTGAAGGCCAGGGGGCCTTTCAGCCCCAGCATTTT
. | TRBJ1-1 | TRBV5-1 | . | CASSSAPQGTNTEAFF | TGCGCCAGCAGCTCCGCCCCGCAGGGGACCAACACTGAAGCTTTCTTT
. | TRBJ1-6 | TRBV5-1 | few | CASSLGTNPSPLHF | TGCGCCAGCAGCTTGGGGACTAACCCCTCACCCCTCCACTTT
TRBD1 | TRBJ1-1 | TRBV4-3 | . | CASSQDPDRGEAFF | TGCGCCAGCAGCCAAGACCCTGACAGGGGTGAAGCTTTCTTT
. | TRBJ2-7 | TRBV6-1 | . | CASSESGRRGEQYF | TGTGCCAGCAGTGAATCAGGTCGTCGGGGTGAGCAGTACTTC
. | TRBJ1-4 | TRBV29-1 | few | CSVEEFEVNEKLFF | TGCAGCGTTGAAGAGTTCGAGGTTAATGAAAAACTGTTTTTT
TRBD1 | TRBJ2-5 | TRBV29-1 | few | CSVLGQGQETQYF | TGCAGCGTACTCGGACAGGGCCAAGAGACCCAGTACTTC
TRBD1 | TRBJ1-1 | TRBV10-3 | . | CAISAGQGNTEAFF | TGTGCCATCAGTGCCGGACAGGGGAACACTGAAGCTTTCTTT